This is a list of T cell receptor beta chains from one sample in a study of T cell repertoires in cytomegalovirus infection. TCRdb itself ran the reads through MiXCR, one entry per CDR3 protein. The sample comprises roughly 860,000 distinct CDR3 sequences, approximately 32% of which are singletons, and 12% rests with the top ten. The antigens for these receptors are not known. This specimen consisted of cultured CD8+ T cells from PBMCs, obtained from culture after CMV antigen stimulation. The receptors here all came from a human donor in good health (CMV status not recorded). Some clones in this sample may be carry-over from other donors' samples. CDR3s include the opening cysteine and the closing phenylalanine or tryptophan. A D gene is named only where the DNA matches it firmly. Clone size appears in some rows only: once, few, many, or a class for an expanded clone.

abundance: .
len: 15
j_gene: TRBJ1-2
d_gene: TRBD1
v_gene: TRBV6-1
CDR3aa: CASSIRTGFNYGYTF
CDR3nt: TGTGCCAGCAGTATCCGGACAGGGTTTAACTATGGCTACACCTTC

abundance: many
len: 15
j_gene: TRBJ2-3
d_gene: .
v_gene: TRBV11-3
CDR3aa: CASSLDVGTTDTQYF
CDR3nt: TGTGCCAGCAGCTTAGATGTAGGGACAACAGATACGCAGTATTTT

abundance: .
len: 16
j_gene: TRBJ2-6
d_gene: .
v_gene: TRBV6-5
CDR3aa: CASSTDSESGANVLTF
CDR3nt: TGTGCCAGCAGTACGGACAGTGAGTCTGGGGCCAACGTCCTGACTTTC

abundance: .
len: 14
j_gene: TRBJ1-1
d_gene: .
v_gene: TRBV10-1
CDR3aa: CASSASRANTEAFF
CDR3nt: TGCGCCAGCAGTGCCAGCAGGGCGAACACTGAAGCTTTCTTT

abundance: many
len: 15
j_gene: TRBJ2-2
d_gene: .
v_gene: TRBV12-3/TRBV12-4
CDR3aa: CASSFRGADTGELFF
CDR3nt: TGTGCCAGCAGTTTTCGGGGGGCTGACACCGGGGAGCTGTTTTTT

abundance: .
len: 15
j_gene: TRBJ2-7
d_gene: .
v_gene: TRBV7-9
CDR3aa: CASSLDPAKPYEQYF
CDR3nt: TGTGCCAGCAGCCTAGACCCCGCCAAACCCTACGAGCAGTACTTC

abundance: .
len: 15
j_gene: TRBJ2-2
d_gene: TRBD1
v_gene: TRBV7-6
CDR3aa: CASTLRTGETGELFF
CDR3nt: TGTGCTAGCACCTTAAGGACAGGGGAGACCGGGGAGCTGTTTTTT

abundance: many
len: 15
j_gene: TRBJ2-1
d_gene: .
v_gene: TRBV12-3/TRBV12-4
CDR3aa: CASSEAGAPYNEQFF
CDR3nt: TGTGCCAGCAGCGAGGCAGGGGCCCCCTACAATGAGCAGTTCTTC

abundance: few
len: 16
j_gene: TRBJ2-5
d_gene: .
v_gene: TRBV5-4
CDR3aa: CASSFTENVYQETQYF
CDR3nt: TGTGCCAGCAGCTTTACAGAGAATGTGTACCAAGAGACCCAGTACTTC

abundance: few
len: 13
j_gene: TRBJ1-2
d_gene: .
v_gene: TRBV12-3/TRBV12-4
CDR3aa: CASLSGENYGYTF
CDR3nt: TGTGCCAGCCTGTCGGGGGAGAACTATGGCTACACCTTC

abundance: .
len: 13
j_gene: TRBJ1-5
d_gene: .
v_gene: TRBV20-1
CDR3aa: CSAFRGEDQPQHF
CDR3nt: TGCAGTGCCTTTCGCGGGGAGGATCAGCCCCAGCATTTT

abundance: .
len: 16
j_gene: TRBJ2-7
d_gene: TRBD2
v_gene: TRBV5-8
CDR3aa: CASRGLAGELPYEQYF
CDR3nt: TGTGCCAGCAGGGGACTAGCGGGGGAACTTCCCTACGAGCAGTACTTC

abundance: .
len: 13
j_gene: TRBJ2-5
d_gene: .
v_gene: TRBV29-1
CDR3aa: CSVALEPQETQYF
CDR3nt: TGCAGCGTTGCATTGGAGCCCCAAGAGACCCAGTACTTC

abundance: few
len: 17
j_gene: TRBJ2-5
d_gene: .
v_gene: TRBV7-9
CDR3aa: CASSFPHGRDPAGTQYF
CDR3nt: TGTGCCAGCAGCTTCCCCCACGGCAGGGACCCCGCAGGGACCCAGTACTTC

abundance: few
len: 13
j_gene: TRBJ2-7
d_gene: TRBD2
v_gene: TRBV20-1
CDR3aa: CSARLTSGYEQYF
CDR3nt: TGCAGTGCTAGACTGACTAGCGGGTACGAGCAGTACTTC

abundance: few
len: 14
j_gene: TRBJ2-7
d_gene: .
v_gene: TRBV7-6
CDR3aa: CASSLQESSYEQYF
CDR3nt: TGTGCCAGCAGCTTACAAGAGAGCTCCTACGAGCAGTACTTC

abundance: .
len: 15
j_gene: TRBJ1-2
d_gene: .
v_gene: TRBV6-6
CDR3aa: CASRHLRGLVDGYTF
CDR3nt: TGTGCCAGCAGACACCTTCGGGGTCTGGTCGATGGCTACACCTTC

abundance: .
len: 15
j_gene: TRBJ2-5
d_gene: .
v_gene: TRBV10-3
CDR3aa: CAISEPNSGVGTQYF
CDR3nt: TGTGCCATCAGTGAGCCCAATTCGGGGGTGGGGACCCAGTACTTC

abundance: .
len: 14
j_gene: TRBJ1-3
d_gene: .
v_gene: TRBV2
CDR3aa: CASSVPGSRNTIYF
CDR3nt: TGTGCCAGCAGTGTCCCGGGGTCGAGAAACACCATATATTTT

abundance: .
len: 14
j_gene: TRBJ2-7
d_gene: .
v_gene: TRBV6-5
CDR3aa: CASSYSGFPYEQYF
CDR3nt: TGTGCCAGCAGTTACTCTGGGTTCCCCTACGAGCAGTACTTC

abundance: many
len: 16
j_gene: TRBJ2-1
d_gene: .
v_gene: TRBV7-2
CDR3aa: CASSSLGRASYNEQFF
CDR3nt: TGTGCCAGCAGCTCCCTGGGCAGGGCGTCCTACAATGAGCAGTTCTTC

abundance: .
len: 14
j_gene: TRBJ2-2
d_gene: .
v_gene: TRBV14
CDR3aa: CASSSSIRGGELFF
CDR3nt: TGTGCCAGCAGCTCTTCGATACGGGGAGGGGAGCTGTTTTTT

abundance: .
len: 14
j_gene: TRBJ2-5
d_gene: .
v_gene: TRBV6-6
CDR3aa: CASSYGGNQETQYF
CDR3nt: TGTGCCAGCAGTTACGGGGGGAACCAAGAGACCCAGTACTTC

abundance: .
len: 15
j_gene: TRBJ1-1
d_gene: TRBD1
v_gene: TRBV7-6
CDR3aa: CASSLLTGGLAEAFF
CDR3nt: TGTGCCAGCAGCCTTCTGACAGGGGGCCTTGCTGAAGCTTTCTTT

abundance: few
len: 13
j_gene: TRBJ1-2
d_gene: TRBD1
v_gene: TRBV27
CDR3aa: CASTGTGTRGYTF
CDR3nt: TGTGCCAGCACCGGGACAGGGACACGTGGCTACACCTTC

abundance: .
len: 15
j_gene: TRBJ1-4
d_gene: TRBD1
v_gene: TRBV5-5
CDR3aa: CASSQWTGENEKLFF
CDR3nt: TGTGCCAGCAGCCAATGGACAGGAGAGAATGAAAAACTGTTTTTT